This T cell receptor beta chain was found in a study of T cell responses to AZD1222 COVID-19 vaccine. With respect to this clone: Its matching antigen is unknown.

Using immunoSEQ multiplex PCR, the repertoire was profiled, and TCRdb retains in-frame clones only, with some absent. The sample has tens of thousands of clones; roughly 90% are singletons. Overall study results and limits: Regions left unmutated in variants are reportedly the target of nearly half of spike-specific TCRs. Across spike, vaccine-associated CD4 TCRs were found, dominant at 160-218 and 743-854.

Material: peripheral blood, obtained 28 days after the second AZD1222 dose. The sequence was collected from an adult who received the AZD1222 COVID-19 vaccine.

The CDR3 DNA is TGTGCCTGTCCGAGGACAGGGGTGGACTACGAGCAGTACTTC. As protein: CACPRTGVDYEQYF. The chain employs TRBV30 and TRBJ2-7; TRBD1 matches at 9 bases. The CDR3 length is 14 residues. After removal of 6 bases from V and 3 bases from J, the junction contained 9 bases not matched to a gene. Germline V CDR1 and CDR2: GTSNPN, SVGIG (reference sequence).